The sequence of this TCR beta chain was determined in a study of cytomegalovirus exposure and HLA in healthy donors. Study-wide results and caveats: What was likely a sequencing artifact was a cluster of highly shared sequence variants.

Trimming removed 7 bases from V and 5 bases from J, with 14 bases in between. From germline, CDR1 is MDHEN and CDR2 SYDVKM. The length of the CDR3 is 14 residues. Amplification used 60 Vbeta primers and 13 Jbeta primers. Here immunoSEQ multiplex PCR was the method, and the copy in TCRdb shows in-frame clones only, minus some. The table records about 180,000 clones, about 69% of them present only once. Comment on this clone: The antigen is undetermined.

The TCR comes from a male donor in good health and CMV-seronegative. Sequenced input: PBMCs. This chain uses TRBV28 with TRBJ1-4, with unresolved D. CDR3 DNA: TGTGCCAGCAAAGGTGCAGGTAAAAATGAAAAACTGTTTTTT. Encoded protein: CASKGAGKNEKLFF.